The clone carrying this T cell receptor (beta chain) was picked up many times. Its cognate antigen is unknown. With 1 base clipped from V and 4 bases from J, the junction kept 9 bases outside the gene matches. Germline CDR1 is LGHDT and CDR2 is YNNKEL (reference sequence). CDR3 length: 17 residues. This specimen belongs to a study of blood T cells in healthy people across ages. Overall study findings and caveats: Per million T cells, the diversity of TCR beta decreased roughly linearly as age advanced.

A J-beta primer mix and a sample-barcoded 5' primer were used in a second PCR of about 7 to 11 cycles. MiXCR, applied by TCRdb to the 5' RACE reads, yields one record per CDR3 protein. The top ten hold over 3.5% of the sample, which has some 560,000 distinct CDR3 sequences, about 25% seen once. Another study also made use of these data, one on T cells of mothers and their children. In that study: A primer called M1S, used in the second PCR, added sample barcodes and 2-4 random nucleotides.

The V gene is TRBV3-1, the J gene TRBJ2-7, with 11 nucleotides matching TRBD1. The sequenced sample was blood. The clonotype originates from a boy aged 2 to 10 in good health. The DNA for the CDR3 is TGTGCCAGCAGCCAAGGAACCTCCGGGACAGGGGGATACGAGCAGTACTTC. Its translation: CASSQGTSGTGGYEQYF.